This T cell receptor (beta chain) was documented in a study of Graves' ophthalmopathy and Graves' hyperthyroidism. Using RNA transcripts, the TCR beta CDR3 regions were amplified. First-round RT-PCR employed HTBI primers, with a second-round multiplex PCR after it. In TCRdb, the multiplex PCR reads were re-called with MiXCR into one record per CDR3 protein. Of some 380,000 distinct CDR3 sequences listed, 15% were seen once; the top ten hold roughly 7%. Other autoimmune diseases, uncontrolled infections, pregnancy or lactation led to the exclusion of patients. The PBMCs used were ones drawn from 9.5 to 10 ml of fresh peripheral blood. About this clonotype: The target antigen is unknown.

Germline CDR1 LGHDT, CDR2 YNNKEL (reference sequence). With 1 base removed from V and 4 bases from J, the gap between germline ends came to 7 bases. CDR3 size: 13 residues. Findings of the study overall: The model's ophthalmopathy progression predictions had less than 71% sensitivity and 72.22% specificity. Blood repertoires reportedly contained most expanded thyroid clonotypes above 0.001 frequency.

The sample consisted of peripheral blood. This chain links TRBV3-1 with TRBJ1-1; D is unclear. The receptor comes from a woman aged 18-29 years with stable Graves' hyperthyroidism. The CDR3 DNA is TGTGCCAGCAGCCAAGCGACCCGCACTGAAGCTTTCTTT. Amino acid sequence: CASSQATRTEAFF.